This TCR beta chain came from a study of blood T cell repertoires in COVID-19. Here immunoSEQ multiplex PCR was the method, and the copy in TCRdb shows in-frame clones only, minus some. Seen here are around 160,000 clones, roughly 82% observed once, and the top ten hold 15%. Germline V gene lookup returns CDR1 SGHRS and CDR2 YFSETQ. The CDR3 runs to 15 residues. V was pared by 4 bases and J by 2 bases, with 9 bases of the junction left unmatched. Sample: peripheral blood. The chain uses TRBV5-1 and TRBJ2-7; 7 positions match TRBD2. The source of this sequence is a human donor with acute or convalescent COVID-19. The donor label of this sample is uncertain. The chain's CDR3 is CASSSGTGMPYEQYF. In DNA, the CDR3 is TGCGCCAGCAGCAGCGGGACCGGCATGCCCTACGAGCAGTACTTC.